This T cell receptor (beta chain) was captured in a study of a mutant IDH1 vaccine in newly diagnosed glioma. About the study: With temozolomide cycles, or 4-6 weeks after radiotherapy alone, vaccination was started.

Documented time point: week 35, safety follow-up. Doses consisted of 300 ug of mutant IDH1 20-mer peptide each, paired with topical imiquimod. Clones were sequenced by immunoSEQ multiplex PCR, and TCRdb holds only the in-frame ones, with some missing. The sample consists of about 69,000 clones, 85% to 90% of them appearing once. Germline CDR1 SGHVS, CDR2 FQNEAQ. This CDR3 comprises 19 residues. V was shortened by 2 bases and J by 3 bases, with 25 bases between the two germline ends. Concerning this clone itself: Its target is unknown.

The specimen was PBMCs, collected from a glioma patient whose treatment included an IDH1 peptide vaccine. This receptor was taken from a man younger than 45 with glioma. This chain joins TRBV7-8 and TRBJ1-1; D possibly corresponds to TRBD1 (6 bases). CDR3 in DNA: TGTGCCAGCAGCTTAAGGGGGAGGGACACCCTCTCCCCGGACACTGAAGCTTTCTTT. Its translation is CASSLRGRDTLSPDTEAFF.